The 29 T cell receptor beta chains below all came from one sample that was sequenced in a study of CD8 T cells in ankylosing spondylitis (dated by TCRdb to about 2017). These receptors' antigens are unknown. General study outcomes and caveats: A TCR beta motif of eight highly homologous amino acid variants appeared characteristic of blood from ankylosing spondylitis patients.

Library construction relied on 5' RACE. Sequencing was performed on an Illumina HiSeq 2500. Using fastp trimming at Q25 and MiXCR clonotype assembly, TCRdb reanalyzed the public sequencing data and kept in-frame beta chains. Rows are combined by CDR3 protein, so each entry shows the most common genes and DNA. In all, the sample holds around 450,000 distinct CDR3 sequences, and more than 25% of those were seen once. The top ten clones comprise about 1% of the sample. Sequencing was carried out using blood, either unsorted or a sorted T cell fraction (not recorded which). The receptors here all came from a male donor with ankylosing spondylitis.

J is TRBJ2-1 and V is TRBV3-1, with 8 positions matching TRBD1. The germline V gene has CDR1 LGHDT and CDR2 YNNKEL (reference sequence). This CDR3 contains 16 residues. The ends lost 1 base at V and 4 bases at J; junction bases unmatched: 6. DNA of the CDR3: TGTGCCAGCAGCCAAGGGGGCAGGGGGCGGTACAATGAGCAGTTCTTC. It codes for CASSQGGRGRYNEQFF.

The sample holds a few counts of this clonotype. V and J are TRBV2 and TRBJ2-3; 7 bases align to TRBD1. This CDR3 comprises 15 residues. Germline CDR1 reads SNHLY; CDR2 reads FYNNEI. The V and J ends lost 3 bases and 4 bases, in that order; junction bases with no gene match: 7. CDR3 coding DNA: TGTGCCAGCAGTGACCGGGCAGGGGGAGCAGATACGCAGTATTTT. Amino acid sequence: CASSDRAGGADTQYF. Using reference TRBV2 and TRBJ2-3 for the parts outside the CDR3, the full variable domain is EPEVTQTPSHQVTQMGQEVILRCVPISNHLYFYWYRQILGQKVEFLVSFYNNEISEKSEIFDDQFSVERPDGSNFTLKIRSTKLEDSAMYFCASSDRAGGADTQYFGPGTRLTVL.

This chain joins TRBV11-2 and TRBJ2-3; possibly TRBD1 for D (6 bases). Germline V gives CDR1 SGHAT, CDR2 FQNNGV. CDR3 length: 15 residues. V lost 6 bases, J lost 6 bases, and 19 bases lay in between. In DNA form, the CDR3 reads TGTGCCAGCAGTCAAGGACAGCGCGGCGTTGATACGCAGTATTTT. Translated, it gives CASSQGQRGVDTQYF.

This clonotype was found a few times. CDR3 in amino acids: CASSPPEREYVPYEQYV. CDR3 DNA sequence: TGTGCCAGCAGCCCCCCAGAGCGGGAATATGTCCCTTACGAGCAGTACGTC. The V gene is TRBV9, the J gene TRBJ2-7; 7 bases are shared with TRBD2. Germline V gives CDR1 SGDLS, CDR2 YYNGEE. Trimming cost V 4 bases and J 4 bases; bases outside gene matches: 17. The CDR3 runs to 17 residues.

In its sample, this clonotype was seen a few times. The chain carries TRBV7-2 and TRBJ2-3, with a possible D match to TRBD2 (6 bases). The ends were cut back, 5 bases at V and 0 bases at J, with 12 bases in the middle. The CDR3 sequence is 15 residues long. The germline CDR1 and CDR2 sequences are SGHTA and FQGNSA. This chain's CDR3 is CASSQSGRSTDTQYF. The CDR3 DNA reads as TGTGCCAGCAGCCAAAGCGGGCGGAGCACAGATACGCAGTATTTT.

The CDR3 DNA follows: TGCGCCAGCAGCTCTTCCCCTCGGGGGCTGAAAAACATTCAGTACTTC. It specifies CASSSSPRGLKNIQYF. This rearrangement joins TRBV4-1 to TRBJ2-4, with D possibly being TRBD1 or TRBD2 (6 bases each). Germline-derived CDR1 and CDR2 are MGHRA and YSYEKL. CDR3 length: 16 residues. V lost 5 bases, J lost 4 bases, and 18 bases lay in between.

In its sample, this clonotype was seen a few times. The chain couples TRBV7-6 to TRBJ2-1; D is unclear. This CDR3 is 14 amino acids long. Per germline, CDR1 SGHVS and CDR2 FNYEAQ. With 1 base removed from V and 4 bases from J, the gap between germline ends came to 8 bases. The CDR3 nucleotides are TGTGCCAGCAGCTTAGGGTCTACATACAATGAGCAGTTCTTC. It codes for CASSLGSTYNEQFF.

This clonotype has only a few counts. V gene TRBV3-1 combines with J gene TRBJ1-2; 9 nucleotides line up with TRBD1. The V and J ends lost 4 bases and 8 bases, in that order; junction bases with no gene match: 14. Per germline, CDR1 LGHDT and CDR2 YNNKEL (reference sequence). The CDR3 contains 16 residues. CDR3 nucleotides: TGTGCCAGCAGCCGACAGGAGGGGACAGGGATTTTGGGCTACACCTTC. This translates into CASSRQEGTGILGYTF.

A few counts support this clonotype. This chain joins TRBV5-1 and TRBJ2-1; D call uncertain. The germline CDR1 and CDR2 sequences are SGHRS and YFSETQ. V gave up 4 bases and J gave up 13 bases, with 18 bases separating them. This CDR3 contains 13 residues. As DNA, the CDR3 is TGCGCCAGCAGCACCGATGACGTCGGTTATCAGTTCTTC. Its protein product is CASSTDDVGYQFF.

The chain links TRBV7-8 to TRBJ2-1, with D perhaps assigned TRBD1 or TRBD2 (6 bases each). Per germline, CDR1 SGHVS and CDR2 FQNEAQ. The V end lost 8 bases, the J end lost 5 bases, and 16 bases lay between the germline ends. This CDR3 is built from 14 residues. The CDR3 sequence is CASGLGGLDNEQFF. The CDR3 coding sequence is TGTGCCAGCGGGCTTGGGGGGCTAGACAATGAGCAGTTCTTC. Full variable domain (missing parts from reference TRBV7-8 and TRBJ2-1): GAGVSQSPRYKVAKRGQDVALRCDPISGHVSLFWYQQALGQGPEFLTYFQNEAQLDKSGLPSDRFFAERPEGSVSTLKIQRTQQEDSAVYLCASGLGGLDNEQFFGPGTRLTVL.

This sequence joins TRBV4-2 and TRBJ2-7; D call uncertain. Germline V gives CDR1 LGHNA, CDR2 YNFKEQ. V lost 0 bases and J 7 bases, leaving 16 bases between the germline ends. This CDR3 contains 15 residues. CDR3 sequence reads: CASSQDQSSVGEQYV. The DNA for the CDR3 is TGTGCCAGCAGCCAAGATCAGTCCTCCGTGGGGGAGCAGTACGTC.

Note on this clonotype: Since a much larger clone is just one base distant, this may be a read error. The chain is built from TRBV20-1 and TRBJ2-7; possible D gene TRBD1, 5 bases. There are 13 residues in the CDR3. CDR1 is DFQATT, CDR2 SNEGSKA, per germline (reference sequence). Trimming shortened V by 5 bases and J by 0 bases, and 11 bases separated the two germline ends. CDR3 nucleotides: TGCAGTGCTGCCTTAGGGGTCTCCTACGAGCAGTACTTC. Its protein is CSAALGVSYEQYF.

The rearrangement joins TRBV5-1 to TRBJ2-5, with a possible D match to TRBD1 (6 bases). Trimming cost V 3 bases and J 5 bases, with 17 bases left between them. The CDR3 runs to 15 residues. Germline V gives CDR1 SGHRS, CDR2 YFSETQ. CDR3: CASSWAPGAEETQYF. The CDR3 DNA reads TGCGCCAGCAGCTGGGCCCCAGGGGCGGAGGAGACCCAGTACTTC. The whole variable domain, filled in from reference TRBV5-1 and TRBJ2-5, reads KAGVTQTPRYLIKTRGQQVTLSCSPISGHRSVSWYQQTPGQGLQFLFEYFSETQRNKGNFPGRFSGRQFSNSRSEMNVSTLELGDSALYLCASSWAPGAEETQYFGPGTRLLVL.

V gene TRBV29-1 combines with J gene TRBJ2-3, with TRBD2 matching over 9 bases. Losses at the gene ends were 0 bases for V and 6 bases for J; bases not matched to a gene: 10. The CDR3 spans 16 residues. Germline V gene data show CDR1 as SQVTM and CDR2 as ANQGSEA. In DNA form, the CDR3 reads TGCAGCGTTGAAGATTCGACTAGCGGAGGGGGGGATACGCAGTATTTT. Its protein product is CSVEDSTSGGGDTQYF.

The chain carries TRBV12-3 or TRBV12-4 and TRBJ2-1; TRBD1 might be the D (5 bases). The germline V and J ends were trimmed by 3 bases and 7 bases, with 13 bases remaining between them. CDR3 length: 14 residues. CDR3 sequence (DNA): TGTGCCAGCAGTTTTACCCGGACATCAAATGAGCAGTTCTTC. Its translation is CASSFTRTSNEQFF.

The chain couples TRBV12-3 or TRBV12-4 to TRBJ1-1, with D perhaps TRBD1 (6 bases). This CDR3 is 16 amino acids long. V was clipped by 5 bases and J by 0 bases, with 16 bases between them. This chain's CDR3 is CASSPAGRGLNTEAFF. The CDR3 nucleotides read TGTGCCAGCAGTCCCGCGGGGAGGGGGTTGAACACTGAAGCTTTCTTT.

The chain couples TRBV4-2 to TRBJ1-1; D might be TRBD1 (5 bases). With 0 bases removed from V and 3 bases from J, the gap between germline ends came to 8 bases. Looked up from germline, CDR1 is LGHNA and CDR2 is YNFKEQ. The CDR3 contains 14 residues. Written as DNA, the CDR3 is TGTGCCAGCAGCCAAGATGGGGGTGACACTGAAGCTTTCTTT. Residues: CASSQDGGDTEAFF.

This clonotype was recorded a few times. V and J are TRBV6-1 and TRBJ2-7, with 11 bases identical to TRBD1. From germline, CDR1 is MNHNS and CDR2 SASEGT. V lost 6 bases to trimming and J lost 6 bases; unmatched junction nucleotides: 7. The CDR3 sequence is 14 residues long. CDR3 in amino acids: CASRRQGTGGEQYV. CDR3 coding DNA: TGTGCCAGCAGAAGACAGGGGACAGGGGGCGAGCAGTACGTC.

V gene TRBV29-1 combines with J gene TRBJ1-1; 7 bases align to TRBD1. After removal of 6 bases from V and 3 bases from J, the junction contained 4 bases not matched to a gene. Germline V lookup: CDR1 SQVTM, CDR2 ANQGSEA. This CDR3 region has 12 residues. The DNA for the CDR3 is TGCAGCGTGGGACAGCCTGACACTGAAGCTTTCTTT. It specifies CSVGQPDTEAFF.

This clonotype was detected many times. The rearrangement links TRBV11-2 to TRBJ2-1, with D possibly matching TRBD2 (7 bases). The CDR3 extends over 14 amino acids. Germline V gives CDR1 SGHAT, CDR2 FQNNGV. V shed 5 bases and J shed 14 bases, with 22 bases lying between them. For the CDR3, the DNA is TGTGCCAGCAGCCCCTCCGGGGGGCAGACAAACGAGTTCTTC. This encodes CASSPSGGQTNEFF.

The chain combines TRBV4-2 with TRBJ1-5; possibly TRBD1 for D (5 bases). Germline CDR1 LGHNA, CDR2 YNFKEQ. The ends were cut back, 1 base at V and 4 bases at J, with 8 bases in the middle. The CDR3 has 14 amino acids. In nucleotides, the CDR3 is TGTGCCAGCAGCCAAGGGGAGGGGAATCAGCCCCAGCATTTT. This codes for CASSQGEGNQPQHF.

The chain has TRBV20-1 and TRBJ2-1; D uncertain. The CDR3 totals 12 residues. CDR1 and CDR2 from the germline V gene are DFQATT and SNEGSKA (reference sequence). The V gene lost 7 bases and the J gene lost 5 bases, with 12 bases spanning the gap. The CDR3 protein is CSVTAGHNEQFF. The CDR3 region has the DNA TGCAGTGTGACTGCTGGCCACAATGAGCAGTTCTTC.

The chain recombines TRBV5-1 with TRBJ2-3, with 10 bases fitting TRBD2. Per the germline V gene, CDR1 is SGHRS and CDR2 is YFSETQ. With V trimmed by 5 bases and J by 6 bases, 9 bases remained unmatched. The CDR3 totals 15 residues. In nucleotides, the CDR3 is TGCGCCAGCAGAGACAGCGGGAGGGCCGGGGATACGCAGTATTTT. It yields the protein CASRDSGRAGDTQYF.

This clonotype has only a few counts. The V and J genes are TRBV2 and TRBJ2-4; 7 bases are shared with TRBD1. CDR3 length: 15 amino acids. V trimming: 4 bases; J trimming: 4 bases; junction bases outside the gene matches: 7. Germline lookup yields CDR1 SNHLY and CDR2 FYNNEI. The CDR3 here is CASSARQGMKNIQYF. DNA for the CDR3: TGTGCCAGCAGTGCCCGACAGGGTATGAAAAACATTCAGTACTTC.

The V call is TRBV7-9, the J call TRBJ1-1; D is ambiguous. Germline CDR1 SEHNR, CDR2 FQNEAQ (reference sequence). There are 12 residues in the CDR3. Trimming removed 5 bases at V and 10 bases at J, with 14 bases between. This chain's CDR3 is CASSLTENGAFF. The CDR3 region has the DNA TGTGCCAGCAGCCTCACAGAAAACGGAGCTTTCTTT.

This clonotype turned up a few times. CDR3 DNA sequence: TGCGCCAGCAGCAGGCCCAGGGAAGGACAAAACATTCAGTACTTC. It specifies CASSRPREGQNIQYF. The genes are TRBV5-1 and TRBJ2-4; a weak D match, TRBD1 (5 bases). V lost 4 bases to trimming and J lost 5 bases, with 16 bases between them. Germline-derived CDR1 and CDR2 are SGHRS and YFSETQ. The CDR3 has 15 amino acids.

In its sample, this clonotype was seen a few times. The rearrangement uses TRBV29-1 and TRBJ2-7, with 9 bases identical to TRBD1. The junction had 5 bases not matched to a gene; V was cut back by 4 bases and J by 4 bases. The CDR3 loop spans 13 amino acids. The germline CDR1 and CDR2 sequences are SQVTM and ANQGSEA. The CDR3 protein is CSVARDRVYEQYF. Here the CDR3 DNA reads TGCAGCGTTGCCCGGGACAGGGTTTACGAGCAGTACTTC.

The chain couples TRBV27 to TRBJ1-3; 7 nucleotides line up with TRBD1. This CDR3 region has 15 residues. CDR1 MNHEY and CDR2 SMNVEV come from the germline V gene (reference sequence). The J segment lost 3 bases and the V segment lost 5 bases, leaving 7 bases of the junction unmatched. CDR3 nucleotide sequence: TGTGCCAGCAGTCCCCGACAGGGTGGTGGAAACACCATATATTTT. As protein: CASSPRQGGGNTIYF.

CDR3 coding DNA: TGCAGTGCTAGAGAGGGGACAGGGGAATGGGGAAATGAAGCTTTCTTT. It is translated as CSAREGTGEWGNEAFF. The chain uses TRBV20-1 and TRBJ1-1; 10 nucleotides line up with TRBD1. CDR1 is DFQATT, CDR2 SNEGSKA, per germline (reference sequence). The CDR3 runs 16 residues. V trimming: 0 bases; J trimming: 7 bases; junction bases outside the gene matches: 11.